The clone carrying this T cell receptor beta chain was seen more than once but under ten times. Its antigen is currently unknown. These data come from a study of blood T cells in healthy people across ages. The V and J ends lost 3 bases and 2 bases, in that order; junction bases with no gene match: 5. The CDR3 covers 17 residues. The use of a sample-barcoded 5' primer and a J-beta primer mix characterized a second PCR of roughly 7 to 11 cycles. MiXCR, applied by TCRdb to the 5' RACE reads, yields one record per CDR3 protein. This sample has about 2 million distinct CDR3 sequences, with 40% to 55% found just once. Points from the study as a whole: Older age coincided with a roughly linear decline in TCR beta diversity per million T cells. The lack of PBMC sorting stopped any conclusive naive versus antigen-experienced comparison. Not knowing donor CMV status may have confounded expanded clonotype changes. TCR beta diversity correlated strongly with naive T cell percentage.

Sequencing was performed on blood. This chain links TRBV12-3 or TRBV12-4 with TRBJ2-3; 13 nucleotides match TRBD2. The TCR originated in a woman between 40 and 55 years old in good health. CDR3 in DNA: TGTGCCAGCAGTTTGGGGACTAGCGGGGCAGCCACAGATACGCAGTATTTT. It yields the protein CASSLGTSGAATDTQYF.